This T cell receptor (beta chain) appears in the sequencing data of a study of PD-1 blockade in classical Hodgkin lymphoma. Study outcomes and limitations: The drivers behind the repertoire differences, possibly disease activity or prior therapy, remain undefined. Reports indicated that newly diagnosed patients had lower baseline TCR diversity than healthy donors did.

Profiling relied on immunoSEQ multiplex PCR, and the TCRdb table lists in-frame clones only, not all of them. The sample contains under 40,000 clones, over 65% of which appear only once. CDR1 is SGHTA, CDR2 FQGNSA, per germline. The length of the CDR3 is 12 residues. V lost 5 bases, J lost 6 bases, and 3 bases stayed unmatched. Exposure to brentuximab vedotin varied, and each patient had relapsed following autologous stem cell transplantation. As regards this clone: Its matching antigen is unknown.

The chain links TRBV7-2 to TRBJ2-7, with 8 bases that match TRBD1. The starting material was peripheral blood mononuclear cells (PBMCs), obtained before the second cycle of nivolumab. The clonotype comes from a human donor with classical Hodgkin lymphoma. CDR3: CASSQTGVEQYF. The CDR3, as DNA: TGTGCCAGCAGCCAGACAGGGGTCGAGCAGTACTTC.